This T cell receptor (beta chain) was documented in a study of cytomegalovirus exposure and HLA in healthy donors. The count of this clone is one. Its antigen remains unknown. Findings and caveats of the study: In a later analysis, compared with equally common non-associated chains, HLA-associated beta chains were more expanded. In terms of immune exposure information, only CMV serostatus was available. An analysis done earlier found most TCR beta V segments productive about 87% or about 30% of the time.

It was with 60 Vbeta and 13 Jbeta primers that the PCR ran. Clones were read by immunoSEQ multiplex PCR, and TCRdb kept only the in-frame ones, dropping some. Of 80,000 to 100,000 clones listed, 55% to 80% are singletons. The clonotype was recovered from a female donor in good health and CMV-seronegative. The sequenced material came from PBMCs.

The CDR3 region has the DNA TGTGCCAGCAGTGGGGACACGGGCACTGAAGCTTTCTTT. It codes for CASSGDTGTEAFF. The V and J genes are TRBV2 and TRBJ1-1; weak D call: TRBD1 (6 bases). V lost 4 bases and J 4 bases, leaving 10 bases between the germline ends. The germline V gene encodes CDR1 SNHLY and CDR2 FYNNEI. This CDR3 is built from 13 residues.